A single sample gave rise to the 29 T cell receptor beta chains below, sequenced in a study of long-term antiretroviral therapy in people with HIV. The run of the v3.0 immunoSEQ assay was at survey level. Data came from immunoSEQ multiplex PCR; TCRdb stores just in-frame clones and leaves some out. Among some 30,000 clones listed, about 94% were seen once. The sequencing used unsorted PBMCs, collected around 7.4 years after starting antiretroviral therapy. These receptors were collected from a middle-aged man with HIV.

The J gene is TRBJ2-7, the V gene TRBV6-5, with 8 bases that match TRBD1. CDR3 length: 14 amino acids. The germline V gene has CDR1 MNHEY and CDR2 SVGAGI. J gave up 3 bases and V 8 bases, and 9 bases lay outside the gene matches. CDR3 amino acids: CASRMDRAVYEQYF. CDR3 DNA: TGTGCCAGCCGAATGGACAGGGCGGTCTACGAGCAGTACTTC.

V is TRBV5-4 and J is TRBJ2-3; 12 nucleotides line up with TRBD2. Germline loops: CDR1 SGHNT, CDR2 YYREEE (reference sequence). Losses at the gene ends were 4 bases for V and 8 bases for J; bases not matched to a gene: 8. The CDR3 consists of 15 residues. The CDR3 loop is CASSTGLAGLGTQYF. CDR3 sequence (DNA): TGTGCCAGCAGCACCGGACTAGCGGGGCTCGGTACGCAGTATTTT.

The V call is TRBV6-1, the J call TRBJ2-7; perhaps D is TRBD1 or TRBD2 (5 bases each). Trimming removed 8 bases from V and 2 bases from J, with 10 bases in between. This CDR3 spans 12 amino acids. CDR1 MNHNS and CDR2 SASEGT come from the germline V gene. The CDR3 sequence: CASLGPTYEQYF. The CDR3 bases are TGTGCCAGCCTGGGACCGACCTACGAGCAGTACTTC.

The V gene is TRBV7-2, the J gene TRBJ2-3, with D possibly being TRBD2 (5 bases). The V gene's germline CDR1 is SGHTA and CDR2 FQGNSA. The CDR3 runs to 16 residues. Trimming stripped 5 bases from V and 0 bases from J, with 15 bases between. This CDR3 reads CASSGGLRPSTDTQYF. The CDR3 DNA sequence: TGTGCCAGCAGCGGAGGTCTACGGCCTAGCACAGATACGCAGTATTTT.

This clone showed up just once. The CDR3 DNA reads as TGTGCCAGCAGTGAGTTAATCGGGGTCAAACTGTTTTTT. Translated, it gives CASSELIGVKLFF. J is TRBJ1-4 and V is TRBV2; D unresolved. The germline V gene has CDR1 SNHLY and CDR2 FYNNEI. The CDR3 spans 13 residues. V lost 3 bases to trimming and J lost 11 bases, with 13 bases between them. Supplemented by reference TRBV2 and TRBJ1-4, the full variable domain reads EPEVTQTPSHQVTQMGQEVILRCVPISNHLYFYWYRQILGQKVEFLVSFYNNEISEKSEIFDDQFSVERPDGSNFTLKIRSTKLEDSAMYFCASSELIGVKLFFGSGTQLSVL.

The rearrangement joins TRBV11-2 to TRBJ2-2; 9 positions agree with TRBD2. Germline-derived CDR1 and CDR2 are SGHAT and FQNNGV. The CDR3 is made up of 14 amino acids. J lost 4 bases, V lost 5 bases, and 2 bases had no gene match. The chain's CDR3 is CASSPTSGTGELFF. The CDR3 region has the DNA TGTGCCAGCAGCCCGACTAGCGGCACCGGGGAGCTGTTTTTT.

This chain connects TRBV10-3 to TRBJ2-2, with 11 bases fitting TRBD1. In germline, CDR1 is ENHRY, CDR2 SYGVKD. The CDR3 sequence is 14 residues long. With V trimmed by 6 bases and J by 6 bases, 3 bases remained unmatched. CDR3 amino acids: CAIRPGQGAGELFF. In DNA form, the CDR3 reads TGTGCCATCAGGCCGGGACAGGGGGCCGGGGAGCTGTTTTTT.

The chain joins TRBV7-9 to TRBJ2-3; TRBD2 aligns across 10 bases. The CDR3 runs to 15 residues. The V and J ends lost 3 bases and 1 base, in that order; junction bases with no gene match: 1. Germline-derived CDR1 and CDR2 are SEHNR and FQNEAQ (reference sequence). In nucleotides, the CDR3 is TGTGCCAGCAGCTTCGGACTAGCGGGCACAGATACGCAGTATTTT. Translated, it gives CASSFGLAGTDTQYF.

Written as DNA, the CDR3 is TGTGCCAGTAGTATAGTGCCCGCGAACACCGGGGAGCTGTTTTTT. This encodes CASSIVPANTGELFF. The chain combines TRBV19 with TRBJ2-2; D gene unclear. Germline assignment: CDR1 LNHDA and CDR2 SQIVND (reference sequence). CDR3 length: 15 amino acids. The V end lost 1 base, the J end lost 0 bases, and 6 bases lay between the germline ends. The complete variable domain, with remaining parts taken from reference TRBV19 and TRBJ2-2, reads DGGITQSPKYLFRKEGQNVTLSCEQNLNHDAMYWYRQDPGQGLRLIYYSQIVNDFQKGDIAEGYSVSREKKESFPLTVTSAQKNPTAFYLCASSIVPANTGELFFGEGSRLTVL.

The chain employs TRBV6-5 and TRBJ2-6; D not certain. The germline V and J ends were trimmed by 4 bases and 0 bases, with 10 bases remaining between them. Germline CDR1 MNHEY, CDR2 SVGAGI. This CDR3 has 16 residues. The CDR3 loop reads CASSWTVLSGANVLTF. CDR3 bases: TGTGCCAGCAGTTGGACGGTCCTCTCTGGGGCCAACGTCCTGACTTTC.

The chain couples TRBV5-1 to TRBJ1-4; D remains ambiguous. This CDR3 contains 15 residues. The germline V gene has CDR1 SGHRS and CDR2 YFSETQ. The V and J ends lost 4 bases and 7 bases respectively, with 17 bases between them. This chain's CDR3 is CASSPEEGVTEKLFF. The CDR3 region has the DNA TGCGCCAGCAGCCCGGAGGAGGGCGTGACTGAAAAACTGTTTTTT.

This chain joins TRBV10-3 and TRBJ2-3; TRBD2 agrees at 10 bases. There are 17 residues in the CDR3. V was pared by 0 bases and J by 5 bases, with 8 bases of the junction left unmatched. From germline, CDR1 is ENHRY and CDR2 SYGVKD. The CDR3 here is CAISESILAGAVDTQYF. CDR3 nucleotide sequence: TGTGCCATCAGTGAGTCTATCCTAGCGGGGGCCGTAGATACGCAGTATTTT.

This clone is labeled as medium-sized. The chain has TRBV5-8 and TRBJ2-7; maybe TRBD1 (6 bases). V was cut by 4 bases and J by 0 bases, with 11 bases left in between. Per germline, CDR1 SGHTS and CDR2 YDEGEE. There are 14 residues in the CDR3. The CDR3 bases are TGTGCCAGCAGCCCAGACAGGACCTCCTACGAGCAGTACTTC. This gives the protein CASSPDRTSYEQYF.

The chain joins TRBV6-1 to TRBJ2-6; D gene unclear. The CDR3 runs to 11 residues. CDR1 is MNHNS, CDR2 SASEGT, per germline. V gave up 6 bases and J gave up 8 bases, with 5 bases separating them. CDR3 protein: CASRLTNVLTF. Written as DNA, the CDR3 is TGTGCCAGCAGATTGACCAACGTCCTGACTTTC.

This clone was counted a single time. The chain carries TRBV6-6 and TRBJ1-6; D remains ambiguous. Looked up from germline, CDR1 is MNHNY and CDR2 is SVGAGI (reference sequence). The CDR3 is 14 amino acids. The V gene lost 0 bases and the J gene lost 8 bases, with 8 bases spanning the gap. The CDR3 spells CASSYSQADSPLHF. The CDR3 nucleotides read TGTGCCAGCAGTTACTCCCAGGCTGATTCACCCCTCCACTTT.

This clone was detected only once. The rearrangement uses TRBV10-2 and TRBJ1-3; TRBD1 aligns across 7 bases. The CDR3 consists of 14 residues. From germline, CDR1 is WSHSY and CDR2 SAAADI. V lost 3 bases and J lost 2; bases outside the gene matches: 1. The CDR3 reads CASSEQGTGNTIYF. CDR3 DNA: TGCGCCAGCAGTGAACAGGGGACTGGAAACACCATATATTTT.

The V call is TRBV7-6, the J call TRBJ2-5, with a weak D call TRBD1 (7 bases). In germline, CDR1 is SGHVS, CDR2 FNYEAQ. Trimming stripped 3 bases from V and 5 bases from J, with 10 bases between. The CDR3 has 13 amino acids. The CDR3 loop is CASSFRGRETQYF. CDR3 in DNA: TGTGCCAGCAGCTTCAGGGGGAGGGAGACCCAGTACTTC.

The chain uses TRBV19 and TRBJ1-2; a possible D gene is TRBD1 (5 bases). Germline-derived CDR1 and CDR2 are LNHDA and SQIVND (reference sequence). The germline V and J ends were trimmed by 4 bases and 0 bases, with 9 bases remaining between them. The CDR3 sequence is 14 residues long. The CDR3 DNA sequence: TGTGCCAGTAGTAGACAGACTACTAACTATGGCTACACCTTC. Its translation: CASSRQTTNYGYTF.

The V call is TRBV6-1, the J call TRBJ1-1; TRBD1 aligns across 8 bases. Germline assignment: CDR1 MNHNS and CDR2 SASEGT. CDR3 length: 14 amino acids. V was clipped by 6 bases and J by 3 bases; unmatched bases: 6. The CDR3 sequence: CASSLRGRDTEAFF. CDR3 sequence (DNA): TGTGCCAGCAGCCTCAGGGGGCGAGACACTGAAGCTTTCTTT.

This clone was seen only a few times. The rearrangement uses TRBV9 and TRBJ2-7; tentatively, D is TRBD2 (6 bases). CDR3 length: 14 residues. CDR1 is SGDLS and CDR2 is YYNGEE in the germline V gene. The V end lost 1 base, the J end lost 0 bases, and 8 bases lay between the germline ends. The DNA of the CDR3 is TGTGCCAGCAGCGTAAACGGGGGCTCCTACGAGCAGTACTTC. It yields the protein CASSVNGGSYEQYF.

J is TRBJ1-1 and V is TRBV15; 7 bases map to TRBD1. Germline assignment: CDR1 LNHNV and CDR2 YYDKDF (reference sequence). The CDR3 has 16 residues. Trimming cost V 7 bases and J 0 bases; bases outside gene matches: 11. The CDR3: CATNPKLDRLNTEAFF. The CDR3 DNA follows: TGTGCCACCAACCCGAAGCTGGACAGGTTGAACACTGAAGCTTTCTTT. Looking up the rest from reference TRBV15 and TRBJ1-1 gives the full variable domain: DAMVIQNPRYQVTQFGKPVTLSCSQTLNHNVMYWYQQKSSQAPKLLFHYYDKDFNNEADTPDNFQSRRPNTSFCFLDIRSPGLGDTAMYLCATNPKLDRLNTEAFFGQGTRLTVV.

This clone was seen just once. CDR3 protein: CASSLGEGPYEQYF. CDR3 nucleotides: TGTGCCAGCAGCTTGGGGGAGGGCCCCTACGAGCAGTACTTC. The chain employs TRBV5-4 and TRBJ2-7; the match to TRBD2 covers 7 bases. The V and J ends lost 0 bases and 2 bases, in that order; junction bases with no gene match: 2. The CDR3 consists of 14 residues. Germline V gene data show CDR1 as SGHNT and CDR2 as YYREEE (reference sequence).

The chain uses TRBV5-1 and TRBJ2-3, with TRBD1 matching 10 bases. J lost 5 bases, V lost 0 bases, and 3 bases had no gene match. Germline V gene data show CDR1 as SGHRS and CDR2 as YFSETQ. CDR3 length equals 15 residues. The CDR3 DNA follows: TGCGCCAGCAGCTTGGGGGACAGGGGTAAAGATACGCAGTATTTT. Translating gives CASSLGDRGKDTQYF. The complete variable domain, with remaining parts taken from reference TRBV5-1 and TRBJ2-3, reads KAGVTQTPRYLIKTRGQQVTLSCSPISGHRSVSWYQQTPGQGLQFLFEYFSETQRNKGNFPGRFSGRQFSNSRSEMNVSTLELGDSALYLCASSLGDRGKDTQYFGPGTRLTVL.

In its sample, this clone was seen a few times. The chain has TRBV4-3 and TRBJ2-3, with D possibly matching TRBD1 (6 bases). The length of the CDR3 is 17 residues. Trimming pared 1 base from V and 0 bases from J, leaving 14 bases between. CDR1 is LGHNA, CDR2 YSLEER, per germline. The CDR3 region has the DNA TGCGCCAGCAGCCAAGCGACAGGCGGTGGGAGCACAGATACGCAGTATTTT. Its protein is CASSQATGGGSTDTQYF.

The J gene is TRBJ2-3, the V gene TRBV6-1; D may correspond to TRBD1 or TRBD2 (5 bases each). Germline V gives CDR1 MNHNS, CDR2 SASEGT. The V end lost 7 bases, the J end lost 6 bases, and 20 bases lay between the germline ends. The CDR3 covers 15 residues. CDR3 DNA sequence: TGTGCCAGCATCTCCGGAATTGCCGGGGCGGATACGCAGTATTTT. Translating gives CASISGIAGADTQYF.

The chain joins TRBV5-4 to TRBJ2-7; 12 nucleotides align to TRBD2. CDR3 size: 14 residues. Trimming took 3 bases from V and 3 from J; bases not matched to a gene: 1. Germline V gives CDR1 SGHNT, CDR2 YYREEE (reference sequence). CDR3 DNA: TGTGCCAGCAGCTGGACTAGCGGGGACTACGAGCAGTACTTC. Amino acid sequence: CASSWTSGDYEQYF.

The chain combines TRBV5-6 with TRBJ1-2; 9 nucleotides line up with TRBD1. There are 14 residues in the CDR3. The V segment lost 0 bases and the J segment 9 bases; nucleotides outside the gene matches: 6. Germline assignment: CDR1 SGHDT and CDR2 YYEEEE. CDR3 region: CASSLDRGHGSYTF. The CDR3 DNA sequence: TGTGCCAGCAGCTTGGACAGGGGGCACGGAAGCTACACCTTC.

V is TRBV5-4 and J is TRBJ2-1; TRBD1 agrees at 8 bases. The germline V gene has CDR1 SGHNT and CDR2 YYREEE (reference sequence). The V gene end was trimmed by 2 bases and the J gene end by 6 bases; junction bases not matched to a gene: 4. The CDR3 contains 14 residues. The CDR3 region is CASSFLQGGNEQFF. CDR3 DNA: TGTGCCAGCAGCTTTCTACAGGGGGGCAATGAGCAGTTCTTC.

The chain combines TRBV6-5 with TRBJ1-5, with 8 nucleotides matching TRBD1. This CDR3 is 16 amino acids long. Germline CDR1 and CDR2: MNHEY and SVGAGI. Unmatched junction bases numbered 6, after V lost 3 bases and J lost 2 bases. For the CDR3, the DNA is TGTGCCAGCAGTTATGTTGGACAGGGTGGCAATCAGCCCCAGCATTTT. This encodes CASSYVGQGGNQPQHF.